The TCR beta chain described here comes from a study of T cell responses to AZD1222 COVID-19 vaccine. Germline lookup yields CDR1 MNHEY and CDR2 SVGEGT. This CDR3 has 15 residues. V lost 4 bases to trimming and J lost 2 bases, with 15 bases between them. Study-wide findings and caveats: Regions 160-218 and 743-854 dominated among vaccine-associated CD4 TCRs spanning spike. Every sample of the repertoires postdated the peak T cell response. Per reports, nearly half of all spike-specific TCRs target regions that are unmutated in variants.

For this clone: Its antigen remains unidentified.

Profiling relied on immunoSEQ multiplex PCR, and the TCRdb table lists in-frame clones only, not all of them. This sample yields roughly 140,000 clones, of which about 91% are seen a single time; approximately 4.8% belongs to the top ten. Material: peripheral blood, obtained on day 0 of AZD1222 vaccination. The chain combines TRBV6-2 or TRBV6-3 with TRBJ2-7; weak D call: TRBD2 (6 bases). The origin of this receptor is an adult in good health. The CDR3 loop is CASSSRAPGAYEQYF. CDR3 nucleotide sequence: TGTGCCAGCAGTTCCCGGGCCCCGGGGGCCTACGAGCAGTACTTC.